This T cell receptor (beta chain) was recovered during a study of T cell clonotyping in hematopoietic cell transplantation. The table came from immunoSEQ multiplex PCR; TCRdb's copy has only in-frame clones and leaves some out. The sample comprises 6,000 or so clones, roughly 88% of which are singletons, and around 45% rests with the top ten. Study observations and caveats: At the given depth, recipient repertoires were over 95% de novo clonotypes. Recipient TCR diversity dropped after transplant; expanded clonotypes rose from day 30 to 180.

Recipient blood drawn about 28 days pretransplant and days 30, 100, 180 after. The CDR3 totals 14 residues. V was pared by 4 bases and J by 4 bases, with 14 bases between. CDR1 is SGHRS and CDR2 is YFSETQ in the germline V gene. As concerns this clone: Antigen unknown.

The clonotype was recovered from a female patient between 50 and 60 years old who had an allogeneic stem cell transplant from a related donor, so the T cells may come from the graft donor. Some clones in this sample may be carry-over from other donors' samples. This sequence joins TRBV5-1 and TRBJ1-2; D remains ambiguous. Sequenced here: peripheral blood mononuclear cells, sampled 100 days after allogeneic stem cell transplant. This CDR3 is CASSPREGLYGYTF. The CDR3 DNA reads TGCGCCAGCAGCCCCCGGGAGGGCCTCTATGGCTACACCTTC.